Following are 2 T cell receptor beta chains from one sample sequenced in a study of blood T cell repertoires in COVID-19. The assay was immunoSEQ multiplex PCR, and TCRdb's table has in-frame clones only and misses some. The sample yields 200,000 to 250,000 clones, 70% to 90% seen once. The material sequenced was peripheral blood. The receptors come from a man aged 35 to 55 with acute or convalescent COVID-19.

V gene TRBV6-1 combines with J gene TRBJ1-6, with TRBD1 identical over 7 bases. There are 16 residues in the CDR3. Germline V gives CDR1 MNHNS, CDR2 SASEGT. V lost 1 base to trimming and J lost 9 bases; unmatched junction nucleotides: 9. The CDR3 here is CASSEGQGIGSSPLHF. The CDR3 DNA reads as TGTGCCAGCAGTGAAGGACAGGGTATTGGGAGTTCACCCCTCCACTTT.

The rearrangement joins TRBV5-1 to TRBJ1-3, with no clear D. Germline V gene sequence: CDR1 SGHRS, CDR2 YFSETQ. V lost 3 bases and J lost 4, with 11 bases in between. The CDR3 runs to 14 residues. The DNA of the CDR3 is TGCGCCAGCAGCTCTGGACTCATGGGAAACACCATATATTTT. It is translated as CASSSGLMGNTIYF.